This entry is about one T cell receptor (beta chain). This record belongs to a study of blood T cell repertoires in COVID-19. Study background: Researchers got acute and convalescent COVID-19 samples from the United States, Italy and Spain. T cells, B-cell-depleted T cells, or PBMCs provided the cDNA or gDNA that served as material.

Per the original methods: It was from reference gene primer amplification that nucleated cell counts were estimated. Measured with immunoSEQ multiplex PCR; TCRdb has only the in-frame clones, and not every one. D and trimming come from the DNA, and the V and J calls and clone size come from that table. The sample consists of 120,000 to 150,000 clones, about 85% of them appearing once. The source material was peripheral blood. The clonotype comes from a human donor with COVID-19, enrolled during active disease. The donor label of this sample is uncertain.

The CDR3 sequence is CASRSMTGSMYNEQFF. CDR3 bases: TGTGCCAGCAGATCTATGACAGGGTCAATGTACAATGAGCAGTTCTTC. This chain joins TRBV11-2 and TRBJ2-1; 7 bases align to TRBD1. With V trimmed by 6 bases and J by 4 bases, 12 bases remained unmatched. Germline lookup yields CDR1 SGHAT and CDR2 FQNNGV. The CDR3 sequence is 16 residues long. The full variable domain, in which reference TRBV11-2 and TRBJ2-1 provide the parts outside the CDR3, is EAGVAQSPRYKIIEKRQSVAFWCNPISGHATLYWYQQILGQGPKLLIQFQNNGVVDDSQLPKDRFSAERLKGVDSTLKIQPAKLEDSAVYLCASRSMTGSMYNEQFFGPGTRLTVL.